This TCR beta chain is from a study of T cells in Graves' hyperthyroidism and ophthalmopathy. Overall study: Peripheral blood was secured at the point of initial diagnosis, before any treatment.

The investigators amplified TCR beta CDR3 regions from RNA transcripts. Primed by the HTBI set, a first-round RT-PCR was run on the TCR CDR3. TCRdb redid the calling of the multiplex PCR reads with MiXCR, one entry per CDR3 protein. The sample has approximately 320,000 distinct CDR3 sequences, roughly 15% seen once. The germline V gene encodes CDR1 SEHNR and CDR2 FQNEAQ (reference sequence). The CDR3 length is 14 residues. With 5 bases removed from V and 0 bases from J, the gap between germline ends came to 10 bases. This clonotype was sampled from a young man with Graves' hyperthyroidism. The chain recombines TRBV7-9 with TRBJ2-5; D is perhaps TRBD1 (5 bases). Sequencing was done on a sample of blood. The CDR3 DNA is TGTGCCAGCAGCCGAACAGGTTACCAAGAGACCCAGTACTTC. Translating it yields CASSRTGYQETQYF.